Listed below are T cell receptor beta chains from one sample, sequenced in a study of cytomegalovirus exposure and HLA in healthy donors. Clones were read by immunoSEQ multiplex PCR, and TCRdb kept only the in-frame ones, dropping some. The table includes under 90,000 clones, 70% to 85% detected once. The sample comprised PBMCs. All receptors come from a man aged 45 to 65 in good health and CMV-seropositive. CDR3s include the opening cysteine and the closing phenylalanine or tryptophan. D genes are given only for firm matches. The size of a clone is reported for some rows only, either as once, few or many, or as a class for expanded clones.

v_call,j_call,d_call,clone_size,cdr3_aa,cdr3_nt
TRBV7-9,TRBJ2-1,TRBD2,-,CSSSSSGSNSYNEQFF,TGTTCCAGCAGCTCTAGCGGGAGTAACTCCTACAATGAGCAGTTCTTC
TRBV4-1,TRBJ2-1,-,few,CASSQALSSYNEQFF,TGCGCCAGCAGCCAAGCCCTCAGCTCCTACAATGAGCAGTTCTTC
TRBV11-2,TRBJ2-7,-,-,CASSTSLYEQYF,TGTGCCAGCAGTACTTCACTATACGAGCAGTACTTC
TRBV27,TRBJ2-3,-,-,CASSLNAGPADTQYF,TGTGCCAGCAGTTTAAACGCGGGTCCCGCAGATACGCAGTATTTT
TRBV11-2,TRBJ1-5,-,few,CASSLDPFQPQHF,TGTGCCAGCAGCTTAGATCCGTTTCAGCCCCAGCATTTT
TRBV6-1,TRBJ1-2,TRBD1,-,CASSEDRGANYGYTF,TGTGCCAGCAGTGAGGACAGGGGCGCCAACTATGGCTACACCTTC
TRBV7-2,TRBJ2-3,-,-,CASSLVSSDSTDTQYF,TGTGCCAGCAGCTTAGTGTCTAGCGACAGCACAGATACGCAGTATTTT
TRBV19,TRBJ1-2,TRBD1,once,CASSTPDRGHAYGYTF,TGTGCCAGTAGTACTCCCGACAGGGGGCACGCCTATGGCTACACCTTC
TRBV7-2,TRBJ2-7,TRBD2,few,CASSLPGRTYEQYF,TGTGCCAGCAGCTTACCCGGGAGGACCTACGAGCAGTACTTC
TRBV9,TRBJ2-3,TRBD2,-,CASSVEVGGRTDTQYF,TGTGCCAGCAGCGTAGAGGTGGGAGGGCGCACAGATACGCAGTATTTT
TRBV4-1,TRBJ1-2,TRBD1,few,CASSQGEGAGYTF,TGCGCCAGCAGCCAAGGCGAGGGGGCTGGCTACACCTTC
TRBV4-3,TRBJ2-7,-,few,CASSQGAGAYEQYF,TGCGCCAGCAGCCAAGGTGCAGGGGCCTACGAGCAGTACTTC
TRBV14,TRBJ1-1,TRBD1,once,CASSHAGVRGAFF,TGTGCCAGCAGCCATGCTGGGGTCAGGGGGGCTTTCTTT
TRBV5-5,TRBJ2-5,TRBD2,-,CASSTGTSGSYQGTQYF,TGTGCCAGCAGCACGGGGACTAGCGGGAGCTACCAGGGGACCCAGTACTTC
TRBV27,TRBJ2-7,-,-,CASSLGDSSSYEQYF,TGTGCCAGCAGTTTGGGGGACTCGAGCTCCTACGAGCAGTACTTC
TRBV7-9,TRBJ2-1,-,-,CASSPRDLYNEQFF,TGTGCCAGCAGCCCCCGTGACTTATACAATGAGCAGTTCTTC
TRBV7-2,TRBJ2-1,-,-,CASSLAKWGTYNEQFF,TGTGCCAGCAGCTTAGCGAAGTGGGGCACCTACAATGAGCAGTTCTTC
TRBV6-5,TRBJ2-5,-,-,CASTGGKGETQYF,TGTGCCAGCACTGGAGGGAAAGGGGAGACCCAGTACTTC
TRBV7-3,TRBJ2-6,TRBD1,-,CASSLSGLSGTGDPGGANVLTF,TGTGCCAGCAGCTTAAGCGGATTAAGCGGGACAGGGGACCCTGGTGGGGCCAACGTCCTGACTTTC
TRBV25-1,TRBJ1-6,-,-,CASSEFMGGYNSPLHF,TGTGCCAGCAGTGAATTTATGGGAGGGTATAATTCACCCCTCCACTTT
TRBV2,TRBJ2-7,-,-,CASSVQQTGFHEQYF,TGTGCCAGCAGTGTCCAGCAGACAGGTTTCCACGAGCAGTACTTC
TRBV10-3,TRBJ2-5,TRBD2,once,CATGTSGNQETQYF,TGTGCCACCGGGACTAGCGGGAACCAAGAGACCCAGTACTTC
TRBV23-1,TRBJ2-3,-,-,CASSPLLPRDTQYF,TGCGCCAGCAGTCCCCTACTCCCTAGGGATACGCAGTATTTT
TRBV7-9,TRBJ2-7,-,few,CASSLGGGSYEQYF,TGTGCCAGCAGCTTAGGAGGGGGCTCCTACGAGCAGTACTTC
TRBV25-1,TRBJ2-5,-,-,CASTEGRGETQYF,TGTGCCAGCACTGAAGGGAGAGGAGAGACCCAGTACTTC
TRBV6-1,TRBJ2-3,TRBD2,-,CASSARREGATDTQYF,TGTGCCAGCAGTGCTAGGCGGGAGGGGGCCACAGATACGCAGTATTTT